These 2 T cell receptor beta chains originate from one sample sequenced in a study of OX40 agonist ivuxolimab in advanced cancers. Sequencing was performed with immunoSEQ multiplex PCR; in TCRdb, only in-frame clones are kept and a portion is missing. The table shows 80,000 or so clones, with roughly 81% occurring only once. The input for sequencing was CD4+ or CD8+ T cells sorted from blood, taken in a trial of the OX40 agonist ivuxolimab. These receptors were collected from an adult with an advanced solid tumor such as melanoma, head and neck, liver or kidney cancer.

The V call is TRBV30, the J call TRBJ1-5; no clear D gene. Germline V gene sequence: CDR1 GTSNPN, CDR2 SVGIG (reference sequence). The ends were cut back, 2 bases at V and 1 base at J, with 12 bases in the middle. There are 15 residues in the CDR3. CDR3 region: CAWSRGSISNQPQHF. For the CDR3, the DNA is TGTGCCTGGAGTAGAGGTTCGATAAGCAATCAGCCCCAGCATTTT.

The genes are TRBV19 and TRBJ1-1; no clear D gene. Between the trimmed V and J ends, which lost 4 bases and 7 bases, there was a span of 10 bases. CDR1 and CDR2 (germline): LNHDA, SQIVND (reference sequence). The CDR3 has 12 residues. The CDR3 DNA is TGTGCCAGTAGTACGAGGACTTATGAAGCTTTCTTT. It translates to CASSTRTYEAFF.